This TCR beta chain was recovered during a study of identifying expanded T cells in peripheral blood. Produced via immunoSEQ multiplex PCR; TCRdb's table is partial and in-frame only. The table lists some 95,000 clones, 75% to 90% of them singletons. The germline gives CDR1 SGDLS, CDR2 YYNGEE. This CDR3 has 12 residues. Trimming shortened V by 4 bases and J by 3 bases, and 4 bases separated the two germline ends. V gene TRBV9 combines with J gene TRBJ2-2; no reliable D call. The sample was blood. The TCR comes from a person aged 18 to 75 in good health. CDR3 residues: CASSPHTGELFF. CDR3 coding DNA: TGTGCCAGCAGCCCCCACACCGGGGAGCTGTTTTTT.